This TCR beta chain was recorded in a study of post-analysis software for immune sequencing data. Study results and caveats: Five or six TRBV segments, TRBV5-6, TRBV5-1 and TRBV20-1 among them, were found more frequent in patients than controls.

Sequencing libraries made from TCR beta cDNA carried unique molecular identifiers. TCRdb re-analysed the PCR reads in MiXCR, keeping a single row per CDR3 protein. The sample consists of around 250,000 distinct CDR3 sequences, 36% of them appearing once. A note on this clonotype: No antigen is known for it. An end of the junction differs from the germline gene, which may be a read error.

This CDR3 contains 13 residues. Germline lookup yields CDR1 SEHNR and CDR2 FQNEAQ (reference sequence). The source of this sequence is a girl aged 5 to 17 with multiple sclerosis. Input material: blood. The chain couples TRBV7-9 to TRBJ1-1, with a weak D call TRBD1 (6 bases). Here the CDR3 DNA reads TGTTCCAGCAGGTTTCAGGGGCCCACTGAAGCTTTCTTT. The encoded protein is CSSRFQGPTEAFF.